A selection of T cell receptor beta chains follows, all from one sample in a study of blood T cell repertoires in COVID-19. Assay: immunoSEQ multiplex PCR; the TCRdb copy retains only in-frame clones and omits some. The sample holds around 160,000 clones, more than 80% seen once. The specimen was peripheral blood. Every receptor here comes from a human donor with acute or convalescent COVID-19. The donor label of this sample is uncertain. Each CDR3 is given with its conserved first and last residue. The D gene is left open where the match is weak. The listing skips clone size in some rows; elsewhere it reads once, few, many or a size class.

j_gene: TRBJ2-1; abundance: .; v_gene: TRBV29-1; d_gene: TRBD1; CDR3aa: CSVEGTASNEQFF; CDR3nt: TGCAGCGTTGAGGGGACAGCTTCCAATGAGCAGTTCTTC
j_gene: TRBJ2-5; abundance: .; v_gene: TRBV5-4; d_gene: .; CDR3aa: CASSFMETQYF; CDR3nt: TGTGCCAGCAGCTTTATGGAGACCCAGTACTTC
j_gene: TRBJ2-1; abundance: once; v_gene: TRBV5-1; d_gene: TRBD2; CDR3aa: CASSPLAGGANEQFF; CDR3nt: TGCGCCAGCAGCCCACTAGCGGGGGGTGCAAATGAGCAGTTCTTC
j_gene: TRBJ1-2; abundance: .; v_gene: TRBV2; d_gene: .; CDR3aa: CASSPPRGGADYGYTF; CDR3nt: TGTGCCAGCAGTCCCCCACGCGGGGGAGCCGACTATGGCTACACCTTC
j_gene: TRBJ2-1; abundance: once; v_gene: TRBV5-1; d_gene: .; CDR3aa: CASSLEGGGPYNEQFF; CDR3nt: TGCGCCAGCAGCTTGGAGGGCGGGGGCCCTTACAATGAGCAGTTCTTC
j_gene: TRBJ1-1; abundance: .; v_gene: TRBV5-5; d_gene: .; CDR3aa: CASSFNNANTEAFF; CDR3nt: TGTGCCAGCAGCTTCAACAACGCGAACACTGAAGCTTTCTTT
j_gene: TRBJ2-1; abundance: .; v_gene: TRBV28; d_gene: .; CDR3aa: CASGGLGHTYNEQFF; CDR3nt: TGTGCCAGCGGGGGACTGGGCCACACCTACAATGAGCAGTTCTTC
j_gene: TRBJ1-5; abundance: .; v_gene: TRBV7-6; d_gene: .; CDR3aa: CASSEGGGLDPQHF; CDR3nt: TGTGCCAGCAGCGAAGGGGGGGGCTTGGATCCCCAGCATTTT
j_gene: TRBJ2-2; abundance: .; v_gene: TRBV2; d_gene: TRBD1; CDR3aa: CASSEGGGLNTGELFF; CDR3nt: TGTGCCAGCAGTGAAGGAGGGGGCTTGAACACCGGGGAGCTGTTTTTT
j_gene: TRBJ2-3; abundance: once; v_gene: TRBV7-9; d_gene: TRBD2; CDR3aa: CASSLGTSGEADTQYF; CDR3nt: TGTGCCAGCAGCCTAGGAACTAGCGGGGAGGCAGATACGCAGTATTTT
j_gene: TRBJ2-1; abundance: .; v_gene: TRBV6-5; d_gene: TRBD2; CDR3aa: CASNLAGAYNEQFF; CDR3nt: TGTGCCAGCAATTTAGCGGGGGCCTACAATGAGCAGTTCTTC
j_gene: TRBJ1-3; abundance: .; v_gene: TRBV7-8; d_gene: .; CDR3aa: CASSLAYQGFGNTIYF; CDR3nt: TGTGCCAGCAGCTTAGCGTATCAGGGATTCGGAAACACCATATATTTT
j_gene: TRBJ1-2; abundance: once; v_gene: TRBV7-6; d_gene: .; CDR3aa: CASSWDTGGYGYTF; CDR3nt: TGTGCCAGCAGCTGGGACACCGGAGGCTATGGCTACACCTTC
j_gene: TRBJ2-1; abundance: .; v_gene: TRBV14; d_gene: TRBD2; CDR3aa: CASSHGGSYNEQFF; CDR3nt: TGTGCCAGCAGCCACGGGGGGTCCTACAATGAGCAGTTCTTC
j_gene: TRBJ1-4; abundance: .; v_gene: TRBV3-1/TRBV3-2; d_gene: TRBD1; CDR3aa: CASSQSRQGAEKLFF; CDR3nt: TGTGCCAGCAGCCAATCTCGACAGGGAGCTGAAAAACTGTTTTTT
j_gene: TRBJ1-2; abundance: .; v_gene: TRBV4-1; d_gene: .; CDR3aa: CASSQEGRQAATYGYTF; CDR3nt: TGCGCCAGCAGCCAAGAAGGTCGACAGGCCGCAACCTATGGCTACACCTTC
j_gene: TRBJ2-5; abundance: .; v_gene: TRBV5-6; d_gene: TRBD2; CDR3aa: CASSPRTSGGEETQYF; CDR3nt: TGTGCCAGCAGCCCCCGGACTAGCGGGGGGGAAGAGACCCAGTACTTC
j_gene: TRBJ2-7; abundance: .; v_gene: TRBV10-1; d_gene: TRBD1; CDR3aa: CASSESTGDVYEQYF; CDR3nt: TGCGCCAGCAGTGAGTCCACAGGGGACGTGTACGAGCAGTACTTC
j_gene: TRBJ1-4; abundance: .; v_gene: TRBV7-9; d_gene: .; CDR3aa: CATQKGAGFATNEKLFF; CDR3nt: TGTGCCACCCAAAAAGGGGCAGGCTTTGCAACTAATGAAAAACTGTTTTTT
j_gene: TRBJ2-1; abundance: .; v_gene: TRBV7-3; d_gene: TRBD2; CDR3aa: CASSSGTSTYNEQFF; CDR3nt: TGTGCCAGCAGCTCCGGGACTAGCACCTACAATGAGCAGTTCTTC
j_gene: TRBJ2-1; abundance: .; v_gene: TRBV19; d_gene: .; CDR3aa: CASSTPYNEQFF; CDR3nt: TGTGCCAGTAGTACCCCGTACAATGAGCAGTTCTTC
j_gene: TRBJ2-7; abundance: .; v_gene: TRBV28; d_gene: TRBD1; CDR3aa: CASGTPGQDYEQYF; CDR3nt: TGTGCCAGCGGTACACCGGGACAGGATTACGAGCAGTACTTC
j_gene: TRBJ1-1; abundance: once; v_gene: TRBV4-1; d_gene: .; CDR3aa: CASSQDPEVNTEAFF; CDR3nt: TGCGCCAGCAGCCAAGATCCGGAGGTTAACACTGAAGCTTTCTTT
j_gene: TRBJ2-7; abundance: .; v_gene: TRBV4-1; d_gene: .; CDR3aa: CASREAWTVRDEQYF; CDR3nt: TGCGCCAGCAGGGAAGCTTGGACGGTGCGGGACGAGCAGTACTTC
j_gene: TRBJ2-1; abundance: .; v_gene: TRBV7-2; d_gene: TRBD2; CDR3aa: CASSLAGGGAFGEQFF; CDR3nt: TGTGCCAGCAGCTTAGCAGGCGGGGGGGCCTTCGGTGAGCAGTTCTTC
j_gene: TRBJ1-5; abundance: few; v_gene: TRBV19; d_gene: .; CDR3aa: CASTQGRIGYSGYSNQPQHF; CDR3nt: TGTGCCAGCACTCAGGGGCGAATTGGCTATTCGGGATATAGCAATCAGCCCCAGCATTTT
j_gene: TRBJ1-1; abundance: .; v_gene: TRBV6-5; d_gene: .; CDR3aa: CASSWATGTEAFF; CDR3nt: TGTGCCAGCAGTTGGGCCACGGGGACTGAAGCTTTCTTT
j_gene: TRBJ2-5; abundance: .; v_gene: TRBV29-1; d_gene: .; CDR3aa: CSVDTNVGETQYF; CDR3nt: TGCAGCGTTGATACAAATGTCGGGGAGACCCAGTACTTC
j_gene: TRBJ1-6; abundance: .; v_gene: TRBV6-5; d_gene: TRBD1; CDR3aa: CASSPPGQGSSPLHF; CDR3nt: TGTGCCAGCAGTCCACCGGGACAGGGTTCTTCACCCCTCCACTTT
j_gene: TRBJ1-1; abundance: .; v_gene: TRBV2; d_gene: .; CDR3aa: CASSVSAVRLSMTEAFF; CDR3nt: TGTGCCAGCAGCGTCTCGGCCGTCAGACTAAGTATGACTGAAGCTTTCTTT
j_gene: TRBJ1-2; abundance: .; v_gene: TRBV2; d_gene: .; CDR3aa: CASLNQGNYGYTF; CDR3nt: TGTGCCAGCCTGAACCAGGGGAACTATGGCTACACCTTC
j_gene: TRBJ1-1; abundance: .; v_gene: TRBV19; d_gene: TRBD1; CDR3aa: CASSSDRVWVTEAFF; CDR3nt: TGTGCCAGTAGTAGCGACAGGGTTTGGGTCACTGAAGCTTTCTTT
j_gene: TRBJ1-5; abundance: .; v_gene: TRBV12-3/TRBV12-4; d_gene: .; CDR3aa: CASSSGLIQAQHF; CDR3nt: TGTGCCAGCAGTTCGGGACTGATTCAAGCCCAGCATTTT
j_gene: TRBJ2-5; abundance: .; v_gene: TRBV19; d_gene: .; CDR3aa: CASSIARGPYRAQYF; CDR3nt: TGTGCCAGTAGTATCGCGCGGGGGCCCTATCGGGCCCAGTACTTC
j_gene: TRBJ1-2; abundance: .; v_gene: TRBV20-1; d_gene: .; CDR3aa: CSARAYGYTF; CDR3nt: TGCAGTGCTAGGGCCTATGGCTACACCTTC
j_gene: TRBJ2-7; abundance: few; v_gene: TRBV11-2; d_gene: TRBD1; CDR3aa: CASSLRQGQGARNEQYF; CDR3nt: TGTGCCAGCAGCTTACGTCAGGGCCAGGGGGCGAGAAACGAGCAGTACTTC
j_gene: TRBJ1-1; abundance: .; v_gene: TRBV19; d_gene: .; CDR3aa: CASSMIRTPRGAFF; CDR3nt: TGTGCCAGTAGTATGATACGGACCCCCAGGGGAGCTTTCTTT
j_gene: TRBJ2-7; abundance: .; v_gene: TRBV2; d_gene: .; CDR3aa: CASSVEGRGLHSYEQYF; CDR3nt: TGTGCCAGCAGTGTAGAAGGGCGGGGCCTCCACTCCTACGAGCAGTACTTC
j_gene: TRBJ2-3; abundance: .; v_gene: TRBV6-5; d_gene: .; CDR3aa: CASSSKGGRGDTQYF; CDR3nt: TGTGCCAGCAGCTCCAAGGGGGGGCGCGGGGATACGCAGTATTTT
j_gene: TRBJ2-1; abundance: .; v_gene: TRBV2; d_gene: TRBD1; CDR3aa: CAVSRDRGANEQFF; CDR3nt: TGTGCCGTATCCCGGGACAGGGGCGCGAATGAGCAGTTCTTC
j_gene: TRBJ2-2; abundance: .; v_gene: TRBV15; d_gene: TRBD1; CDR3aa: CATSRDSIVRDRGRGGELFF; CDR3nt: TGTGCCACCAGCAGAGATTCGATAGTCCGGGACAGGGGACGAGGCGGGGAGCTGTTTTTT
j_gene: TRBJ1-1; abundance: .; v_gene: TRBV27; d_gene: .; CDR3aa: CASSLSRGIATEAFF; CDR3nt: TGTGCCAGCAGTTTATCAAGGGGGATTGCCACTGAAGCTTTCTTT
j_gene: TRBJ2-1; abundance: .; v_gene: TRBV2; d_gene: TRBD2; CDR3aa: CASSGSGAYNEQFF; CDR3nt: TGTGCCAGCAGTGGAAGCGGGGCTTACAATGAGCAGTTCTTC
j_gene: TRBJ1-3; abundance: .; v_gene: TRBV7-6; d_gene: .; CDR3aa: CASSLGTDTIYF; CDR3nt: TGTGCCAGCAGCTTAGGTACAGACACCATATATTTT
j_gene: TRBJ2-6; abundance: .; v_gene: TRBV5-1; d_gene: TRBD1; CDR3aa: CASSAGTGPSSGANVLTF; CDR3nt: TGCGCCAGCAGCGCCGGGACAGGACCTTCCTCTGGGGCCAACGTCCTGACTTTC
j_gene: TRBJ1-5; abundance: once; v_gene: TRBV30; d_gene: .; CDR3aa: CAWGESFNQPQHF; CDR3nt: TGTGCCTGGGGAGAGAGTTTCAATCAGCCCCAGCATTTT
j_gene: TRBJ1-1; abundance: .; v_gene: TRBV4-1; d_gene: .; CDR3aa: CASSRGNTEAFF; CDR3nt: TGCGCCAGCAGCAGGGGGAACACTGAAGCTTTCTTT